The T cell receptor (beta chain) described here comes from a study of T cell repertoires in cytomegalovirus infection. Trimming shortened V by 8 bases and J by 7 bases, and 21 bases separated the two germline ends. The CDR3 totals 15 residues. CDR1 LNHDA and CDR2 SQIVND come from the germline V gene (reference sequence). This clonotype was recorded at least ten times. Each CDR3 protein gets one entry after TCRdb re-called the reads with MiXCR. The sample contains approximately 140,000 distinct CDR3 sequences, under 8% of which appear only once. This chain connects TRBV19 to TRBJ1-5, with D tentatively TRBD1 (5 bases). Sequencing was carried out using PBMCs. The TCR comes from a human donor in good health (CMV status not recorded). Some clones in this sample may be carry-over from other donors' samples. CDR3 in amino acids: CASSVGRGGGQPQHF. The CDR3 DNA is TGTGCCAGTTCCGTGGGGAGGGGAGGAGGCCAGCCCCAGCATTTT. The entire variable domain, with the rest obtained from reference TRBV19 and TRBJ1-5, is as follows: DGGITQSPKYLFRKEGQNVTLSCEQNLNHDAMYWYRQDPGQGLRLIYYSQIVNDFQKGDIAEGYSVSREKKESFPLTVTSAQKNPTAFYLCASSVGRGGGQPQHFGDGTRLSIL.